This T cell receptor (beta chain) came from a study of shared clonotypes between healthy human individuals (dated by TCRdb to 2018 to 2020). In terms of the full investigation: The cohort comprised a couple of women and a few men aged 18 to 49 years. The study deeply sequenced blood TCR repertoires of five healthy adults to estimate repertoire size and the extent of clonotype sharing between individuals. Leukapheresis yielded between about 0.8 and 9.5 billion PBMCs per donor. To increase sequencing depth and limit assay-specific biases, different laboratories used diverse techniques to prepare libraries and sequence TCR repertoires. Broad study findings and their caveats: Sampling was limited to blood, and TCR repertoires in tissue likely differ from TCR repertoires in blood. Because the study included a small number of donors, the genetic and exposure-history diversity represented was limited. Pairwise subsampling indicated that sequencing depth was expected to affect the degree of clonotype sharing among donors.

Healthy HIV-negative adults with no recently reported acute infections or vaccinations were included as donors. Only Caucasian adults living in Nashville, Tennessee, USA were represented among the donors. For unsorted samples, 96 million or so PBMCs were counted, and genomic DNA was extracted using the QIAamp DNA Blood Mini kit. After blood collection by leukapheresis, PBMCs were isolated using Ficoll-Histopaque density gradient centrifugation and then cryopreserved in the vapor phase of liquid nitrogen. TCR CDR3 regions were amplified from genomic DNA by multiplex PCR using the deep immunoSEQ assay. For each cell subset, the extracted genomic DNA was distributed evenly across all wells of several immunoSEQ 96-well plates, and each plate served as one replicate. For unsorted PBMC, each replicate PCR was loaded with roughly 330 ng genomic DNA, equivalent to about 33,000 T cell genomes. Ten immunoSEQ deep assay plates were used to sequence unsorted PBMC genomic DNA. Purified libraries were measured with a Qubit 3.0 fluorometer, size-checked on a Bioanalyzer 2100, and measured again with the KAPA Library Quantification kit. Every immunoSEQ 96-well plate was sequenced on a dedicated single-read 150-cycle Illumina NextSeq 550 flow cell. The authors' analysis ran thus. Because the immunoSEQ output held only junctional sequences and lacked quality scores, the filtering could not match the filtering applied to full-length reads. To assign V/J genes and CDR3, sequences were annotated against IMGT germline references using PyIR, a Python wrapper for IgBLAST v1.9. Any read was removed if the V/J assignment was weak (E-value above 1e-6), the CDR3 was missing, or the read contained stop codons, out-of-frame junctions, or ambiguous translated residues. V3J clonotypes were defined by identical inferred V gene, J gene, and CDR3 amino acid sequence. To compute the percentage overlap between repertoires, the number of shared unique clonotypes was divided by the size of the smaller repertoire. Repertoire richness was assessed with RTK rarefaction, the Chao1 estimator, and Recon v2.1 estimates of unobserved clonotypes. The source is immuneACCESS, and TCRdb retained only in-frame sequences with V and J called. Part of the clones is not carried over; for the studies checked, unresolved V genes explain less than half of this, and the remainder is unexplained. V and J calls plus clone size are reproduced from that table; the DNA served to infer D and trimming. The sample records about half a million clones, roughly 80% of which are singletons. The leading ten clones occupy 12% of the sample.

From cysteine to phenylalanine, the CDR3 is 16 amino acids long. The sequence is cut down to CDR3 DNA, 48 bases in frame from base 1. The germline V and J ends show losses of 2 bases and 5 bases respectively, and no gene match explains 5 bases of the junction. CDR1 and CDR2, per the germline V gene, are MDHEN and SYDVKM. A note on this clone: Its specific antigen is unknown. Base qualities are missing; no much larger clone stands one base away.

Sequencing used PBMCs. The receptor chain draws on TRBV28 and TRBJ1-3; 11 nucleotides in the junction match TRBD1. This receptor was taken from a woman between 40 and 50 years old in good health. Some clones in this sample may be carry-over from other donors' samples. The CDR3 protein sequence reads: CASSLIGDRGRNTIYF. The sequenced DNA is TGTGCCAGCAGTTTAATAGGGGACAGGGGGAGAAACACCATATATTTT.